The sequence of this T cell receptor beta chain was determined in a study of cytomegalovirus exposure and HLA in healthy donors. Study-wide results and limits: There were reportedly fewer N-insertions in an Asian-associated ancestry cluster than the roughly 700-donor mean, in a later analysis. TCR beta sequences reportedly predicted the HLA-A and HLA-B alleles of most subjects accurately.

This CDR3 is built from 14 residues. The V and J ends lost 6 bases and 8 bases respectively, with 16 bases between them. Germline lookup yields CDR1 LNHDA and CDR2 SQIVND (reference sequence). A multiplex PCR was run with 60 Vbeta primers and 13 Jbeta primers. As originally analysed: Later work found roughly 80 million unique TCR beta chains, with roughly 11 million shared. The data were produced by immunoSEQ multiplex PCR, yet TCRdb's version contains in-frame clones alone and is incomplete. The V and J calls and clone size are taken from that table; D and trimming were inferred from the DNA. The sample yields about 120,000 clones, around 80% seen once. As to this clone: Antigen: not known.

The sample was PBMCs. The sequence was obtained from a young man in good health and CMV-seropositive. The chain links TRBV19 to TRBJ1-4; D gene unclear. The CDR3 here is CASRPKQYGEKLFF. The CDR3 bases are TGTGCCAGTAGGCCCAAACAGTACGGAGAAAAACTGTTTTTT.